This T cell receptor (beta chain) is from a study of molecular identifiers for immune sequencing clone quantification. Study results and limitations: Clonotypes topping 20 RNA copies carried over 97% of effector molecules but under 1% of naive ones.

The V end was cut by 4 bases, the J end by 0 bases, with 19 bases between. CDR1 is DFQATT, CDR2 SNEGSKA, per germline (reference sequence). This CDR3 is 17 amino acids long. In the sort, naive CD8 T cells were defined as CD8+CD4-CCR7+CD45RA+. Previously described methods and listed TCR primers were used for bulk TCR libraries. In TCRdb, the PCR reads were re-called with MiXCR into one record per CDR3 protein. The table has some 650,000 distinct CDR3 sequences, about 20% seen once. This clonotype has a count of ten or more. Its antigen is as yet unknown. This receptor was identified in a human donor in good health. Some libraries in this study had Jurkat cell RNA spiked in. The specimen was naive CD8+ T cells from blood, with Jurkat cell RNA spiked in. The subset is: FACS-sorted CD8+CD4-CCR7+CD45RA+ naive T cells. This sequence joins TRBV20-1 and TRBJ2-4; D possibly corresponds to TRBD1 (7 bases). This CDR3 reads CSANTGVYRGAKNIQYF. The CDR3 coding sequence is TGCAGTGCTAATACGGGGGTATACAGGGGAGCCAAAAACATTCAGTACTTC.